This record covers a single TCR beta chain. The entry originates in a study of shared clonotypes between healthy human individuals. Across the whole study: The study drew on a couple of women and a few men aged 18 to 49 as donors.

Here immunoSEQ multiplex PCR was the method, and the copy in TCRdb shows in-frame clones only, minus some. The sample consists of about 690,000 clones, 80% to 95% of them appearing once. Germline values: CDR1 SQVTM, CDR2 ANQGSEA. This CDR3 contains 16 residues. The material sequenced was memory CD8+ T cells from PBMCs. The subset here: CD45RO+ cells pooled with CCR7-negative TemRA cells. The TCR was taken from a man between 18 and 29 years old in good health. Some clones in this sample may be carry-over from other donors' samples. The gene calls are TRBV29-1 and TRBJ2-6; D is perhaps TRBD1 (5 bases). CDR3 sequence reads: CSALGVKGSGANVLTF. CDR3 in DNA: TGCAGTGCTCTAGGGGTGAAGGGGTCTGGGGCCAACGTCCTGACTTTC. The full variable domain, in which reference TRBV29-1 and TRBJ2-6 provide the parts outside the CDR3, is SAVISQKPSRDICQRGTSLTIQCQVDSQVTMMFWYRQQPGQSLTLIATANQGSEATYESGFVIDKFPISRPNLTFSTLTVSNMSPEDSSIYLCSALGVKGSGANVLTFGAGSRLTVL.